The clone carrying this T cell receptor beta chain was seen a handful of times. Its antigen is not identified. The data originate from a study of cytomegalovirus exposure and HLA in healthy donors. Study-wide points: Most TCR beta V segments were productive about 90% or about 30% of the time in an earlier analysis. Most TCR sequences were uncommon, yet certain public TCRs appeared in many donors. In a later analysis, HLA-C alleles had the fewest associated TCRs, DRB1 alleles the most. Exclusion applied to some V segments, including TRBV6-2 and TRBV6-3, as they were indistinguishable.

Use of 60 Vbeta and 13 Jbeta primers characterized the PCR. Sequencing used immunoSEQ multiplex PCR; TCRdb keeps in-frame clones, though not all of them. The data contain tens of thousands of clones, around three quarters of them singletons. This CDR3 spans 18 amino acids. Germline V CDR1 and CDR2: SNHLY, FYNNEI. J gave up 5 bases and V 3 bases, and 14 bases lay outside the gene matches. The receptor comes from a middle-aged man in good health and CMV-seronegative. V and J are TRBV2 and TRBJ2-1; TRBD1 aligns across 9 bases. Sequencing was performed on PBMCs. CDR3 sequence reads: CASSDRDRVLTAHNEQFF. CDR3 in DNA: TGTGCCAGCAGTGACCGGGACAGGGTCCTAACAGCCCACAATGAGCAGTTCTTC.